This TCR beta chain was found in a study of blood T cell repertoires in COVID-19. Turning to the study itself: The origin of the acute and convalescent COVID-19 samples was the United States, Italy and Spain.

V gave up 4 bases and J gave up 5 bases, with 13 bases separating them. Per germline, CDR1 SGHRS and CDR2 YFSETQ. The CDR3 runs to 15 residues. Produced via immunoSEQ multiplex PCR; TCRdb's table is partial and in-frame only. The top ten clones hold roughly 6.8% of a sample with under 350,000 clones, about nine tenths of them seen once. Sequencing was carried out using peripheral blood. The clonotype comes from a woman in her thirties with COVID-19, enrolled during active disease. This chain joins TRBV5-1 and TRBJ1-6; the D gene is possibly TRBD1 (6 bases). This chain's CDR3 is CASSPGQSHNSPLHF. The DNA of the CDR3 is TGCGCCAGCAGCCCCGGACAGTCCCATAATTCACCCCTCCACTTT.